The clone carrying this T cell receptor beta chain was counted at least ten times. What it binds is not known. Profiling that covered TCR beta VDJ and CDR3 relied on genomic DNA as its template. MiXCR, applied by TCRdb to the reads, yields one record per CDR3 protein. The table includes around 150,000 distinct CDR3 sequences, just under 45% detected once. The junction had 5 bases not matched to a gene; V was cut back by 0 bases and J by 2 bases. Germline CDR1 SGHRS, CDR2 YFSETQ. The CDR3 covers 16 residues. The sample originates from a study of CD8+CD57+ T cells in acquired aplastic anemia. On the study more broadly: The sorted CD4+ and CD8+ cells yielded an average roughly 3 ug of DNA. Some 10 million reads were obtained on average for healthy donor CD4+ cells. Study-wide findings and caveats: Significance was not reached for CD8+ Simpson's diversity between patients and controls.

The sequence derives from a human donor in good health. Sequencing input: sorted CD4+, CD8+, or CD8+CD57+ T cells (not recorded which) from PBMCs. This chain joins TRBV5-1 and TRBJ2-7, with 10 bases fitting TRBD2. The CDR3 DNA reads TGCGCCAGCAGCTTGGTGGCTAGCGGGGGCGCCTACGAGCAGTACTTC. The encoded protein is CASSLVASGGAYEQYF.